These 23 T cell receptor beta chains came from one sample sequenced in a study of identical twins. From the 5' RACE reads, TCRdb called clonotypes with MiXCR, one entry per CDR3 protein. Counted here are fewer than 350,000 distinct CDR3 sequences, 6.5% to 9.5% occurring once; the ten biggest clones make up less than 2.5%. These same data were also listed under a study on yellow fever vaccine responses in identical twins.

Sequencing was performed on memory (CD45RO+) T cells sorted from blood. The receptor set was obtained from a woman between 18 and 29 years old in good health.

V is TRBV12-3 or TRBV12-4 and J is TRBJ2-7; TRBD2 matches 7 bases. The CDR3 loop spans 16 amino acids. Trimming took 1 base from V and 4 from J; bases not matched to a gene: 10. CDR3 sequence (DNA): TGTGCCAGCAGTTTAGATGGGGGGAGGGTAAATTACGAGCAGTACTTC. This codes for CASSLDGGRVNYEQYF.

This clonotype turned up a few times. The V call is TRBV4-2, the J call TRBJ2-1; TRBD2 aligns across 9 bases. Germline V gives CDR1 LGHNA, CDR2 YNFKEQ. J lost 10 bases, V lost 4 bases, and 11 bases had no gene match. The CDR3 contains 15 residues. CDR3 nucleotides: TGTGCCAGCAGCCCGAGCGGGAGGTGGGGGGAGGAGCAGTTCTTC. Amino acid sequence: CASSPSGRWGEEQFF.

This clonotype was counted many times. The V and J genes are TRBV5-1 and TRBJ1-6; D remains ambiguous. This CDR3 has 16 residues. V lost 1 base and J lost 6, with 14 bases in between. In germline, CDR1 is SGHRS, CDR2 YFSETQ. The CDR3 spells CASSLYFQPTNSPLHF. The CDR3, as DNA: TGCGCCAGCAGCTTGTATTTCCAGCCAACTAATTCACCCCTCCACTTT.

This clonotype has just a few counts. The chain couples TRBV3-1 to TRBJ2-7; D ambiguous. Trimming took off 0 bases at V and 0 bases at J, with 12 bases between the two ends. From germline, CDR1 is LGHDT and CDR2 YNNKEL (reference sequence). This CDR3 contains 16 residues. In DNA, the CDR3 is TGTGCCAGCAGCCAAGATCATTTGGGTGCCTCCTACGAGCAGTACTTC. It is translated as CASSQDHLGASYEQYF.

This clonotype was seen a handful of times. The CDR3 reads CASSLFLASGSIEGTQYF. Written as DNA, the CDR3 is TGTGCCAGCAGCTTATTTTTGGCTAGCGGGAGTATTGAGGGTACGCAGTATTTT. The chain employs TRBV11-2 and TRBJ2-3, with TRBD2 matching 10 bases. CDR1 and CDR2 (germline): SGHAT, FQNNGV. V was clipped by 2 bases and J by 8 bases; unmatched bases: 16. The CDR3 runs to 18 residues.

The CDR3 protein is CASNAGVPTSTQYF. In DNA form, the CDR3 reads TGTGCCAGCAACGCGGGAGTCCCCACAAGTACGCAGTATTTT. The gene calls are TRBV11-3 and TRBJ2-3, with 7 bases fitting TRBD2. Germline trimming cut 7 bases from V and 8 bases from J; bases unmatched to any gene: 12. Germline CDR1 is SGHNT and CDR2 is YENEEA. The CDR3 has 14 amino acids.

This clonotype has more than one count but fewer than ten. J is TRBJ1-6 and V is TRBV11-2; D may be TRBD1 (6 bases). This CDR3 is built from 17 residues. From germline, CDR1 is SGHAT and CDR2 FQNNGV. V was pared by 5 bases and J by 0 bases, with 14 bases between. CDR3 amino acids: CASSKDSLFSYNSPLHF. The CDR3 DNA is TGTGCCAGCAGCAAGGACAGCCTTTTCTCCTATAATTCACCCCTCCACTTT.

This clonotype was seen many times. The chain employs TRBV7-8 and TRBJ2-3; possibly TRBD2 for D (6 bases). The germline V gene has CDR1 SGHVS and CDR2 FQNEAQ. V lost 5 bases and J lost 2, with 14 bases in between. The CDR3 has 15 amino acids. CDR3 loop: CASSTGLTYTDTQYF. The CDR3 DNA follows: TGTGCCAGCAGCACCGGACTAACCTACACAGATACGCAGTATTTT.

By sample fraction, this clonotype is medium-sized. The CDR3, as DNA: TGTGCCAGCACCCCGACTAGCCTCTCCTACGAGCAGTACTTC. It codes for CASTPTSLSYEQYF. The J gene is TRBJ2-7, the V gene TRBV6-6; TRBD2 matches 7 bases. The trim removed 7 bases at V and 0 bases at J, leaving 6 bases unmatched. The germline CDR1 and CDR2 sequences are MNHNY and SVGAGI (reference sequence). The CDR3 spans 14 residues.

The chain recombines TRBV9 with TRBJ2-5; D is perhaps TRBD1 or TRBD2 (5 bases each). Per germline, CDR1 SGDLS and CDR2 YYNGEE. Between the trimmed V and J ends, which lost 0 bases and 7 bases, there was a span of 16 bases. This CDR3 has 15 residues. CDR3 amino acids: CASSVAGTFGGTQYF. The CDR3 DNA sequence: TGTGCCAGCAGCGTAGCCGGGACGTTTGGCGGGACCCAGTACTTC.

In this sample, this clonotype turned up a few times. Sequence at one end of the junction differs from germline and may be a read error. This rearrangement joins TRBV3-1 to TRBJ2-7, with 7 bases that match TRBD2. Per the germline V gene, CDR1 is LGHDT and CDR2 is YNNKEL (reference sequence). This CDR3 has 14 residues. CDR3 residues: CASSQVKAGYEQYF. CDR3 nucleotides: TGTGCCAGCAGTCAAGTGAAAGCGGGATACGAGCAGTACTTC.

This chain connects TRBV2 to TRBJ1-3; no clear D. From germline, CDR1 is SNHLY and CDR2 FYNNEI. V lost 5 bases and J lost 5, with 13 bases in between. This CDR3 spans 14 amino acids. CDR3 bases: TGTGCCAGCAGTTGGCAGATCGGGAGAAACACCATATATTTT. Protein: CASSWQIGRNTIYF.

This clonotype was found many times. The chain is built from TRBV7-8 and TRBJ2-2; 14 bases are a match to TRBD2. V lost 1 base, J lost 4 bases, and 5 bases stayed unmatched. CDR1 and CDR2 from the germline V gene are SGHVS and FQNEAQ. This CDR3 comprises 18 residues. Here the CDR3 reads CASSLGLAGGPVTGELFF. CDR3 DNA sequence: TGTGCCAGCAGCTTAGGACTAGCGGGAGGGCCTGTCACCGGGGAGCTGTTTTTT.

The chain employs TRBV19 and TRBJ2-7; 8 bases are a match to TRBD1. Germline CDR1 and CDR2: LNHDA and SQIVND (reference sequence). The length of the CDR3 is 14 residues. The V segment lost 10 bases and the J segment 3 bases; nucleotides outside the gene matches: 11. In DNA form, the CDR3 reads TGTGCCACCACAACCGGGACAGGCCTCTACGAGCAGTACTTC. It is translated as CATTTGTGLYEQYF.

This chain links TRBV7-9 with TRBJ2-2; 11 nucleotides align to TRBD2. The CDR3 covers 15 residues. Germline values: CDR1 SEHNR, CDR2 FQNEAQ (reference sequence). The J segment lost 3 bases and the V segment lost 6 bases, leaving 3 bases of the junction unmatched. CDR3 sequence: CASRIAGGDTGELFF. CDR3 nucleotides: TGTGCCAGCAGGATAGCGGGAGGGGACACCGGGGAGCTGTTTTTT.

This clonotype has a count of ten or more. The V and J genes are TRBV11-1 and TRBJ2-7; 8 bases map to TRBD2. The trim removed 6 bases at V and 2 bases at J, leaving 9 bases unmatched. CDR3 length: 15 amino acids. The germline CDR1 and CDR2 sequences are SGHAT and FQDESV (reference sequence). As DNA, the CDR3 is TGTGCCAGCAGTTTAACAGCGGGAGCTCCCTACGAGCAGTACTTC. Its protein product is CASSLTAGAPYEQYF.

This clonotype has ten or more counts. The J gene is TRBJ2-1, the V gene TRBV4-2, with D perhaps matching TRBD2 (5 bases). The CDR3 totals 16 residues. CDR1 and CDR2 (germline): LGHNA, YNFKEQ. Between the trimmed V and J ends, which lost 0 bases and 3 bases, there was a span of 12 bases. The DNA of the CDR3 is TGTGCCAGCAGCCAAGATCACAGCGGAAACTACAATGAGCAGTTCTTC. Translating it yields CASSQDHSGNYNEQFF.

This clonotype has a count of ten or more. This chain uses TRBV28 with TRBJ2-1; unclear D gene. This CDR3 is 15 amino acids long. The germline gives CDR1 MDHEN, CDR2 SYDVKM. Trimming pared 0 bases from V and 3 bases from J, leaving 9 bases between. The CDR3 sequence is CASSLWGTHYNEQFF. In DNA form, the CDR3 reads TGTGCCAGCAGTTTATGGGGAACTCACTACAATGAGCAGTTCTTC.

This clonotype was counted only a few times. This sequence joins TRBV10-2 and TRBJ2-3; 9 positions agree with TRBD2. Germline-derived CDR1 and CDR2 are WSHSY and SAAADI. With V trimmed by 7 bases and J by 5 bases, 10 bases remained unmatched. This CDR3 is built from 15 residues. CDR3 sequence reads: CASILAGGPGDTQYF. CDR3 nucleotide sequence: TGCGCCAGCATACTGGCGGGGGGGCCCGGAGATACGCAGTATTTT.

Written as DNA, the CDR3 is TGTGCCAGCCAATTCACTAGCGGGGGGAGACTACTCAGCACAGATACGCAGTATTTT. This sequence encodes CASQFTSGGRLLSTDTQYF. The rearrangement joins TRBV28 to TRBJ2-3; 12 bases agree with TRBD2. The CDR3 extends over 19 amino acids. V shed 8 bases, J shed 0 bases, and the junction held 15 bases outside the gene matches. Germline loops: CDR1 MDHEN, CDR2 SYDVKM.

The chain recombines TRBV6-1 with TRBJ2-7; tentatively, D is TRBD1 or TRBD2 (5 bases each). Trimming removed 8 bases at V and 6 bases at J, with 20 bases between. Germline assignment: CDR1 MNHNS and CDR2 SASEGT. This CDR3 spans 14 amino acids. The CDR3 DNA sequence: TGTGCCAGCCGAAATGTAAGCCCTGGGGGCGAGCAGTACTTC. Translation gives CASRNVSPGGEQYF.

The table lists this clonotype with many counts. This sequence joins TRBV3-1 and TRBJ2-3; 8 bases map to TRBD1. The germline V gene encodes CDR1 LGHDT and CDR2 YNNKEL (reference sequence). The V segment lost 4 bases and the J segment 5 bases; nucleotides outside the gene matches: 5. The length of the CDR3 is 14 residues. The CDR3 is CASSRGQGIDTQYF. As DNA, the CDR3 is TGTGCCAGCAGCCGAGGACAGGGTATAGATACGCAGTATTTT.

This clonotype was seen repeatedly, ten times or more. The CDR3 is CASSETRRSNQPQHF. CDR3 nucleotides: TGCGCCAGCAGTGAGACTCGCAGGAGCAATCAGCCCCAGCATTTT. This sequence joins TRBV10-2 and TRBJ1-5, with D uncertain. This CDR3 has 15 residues. Germline V gene sequence: CDR1 WSHSY, CDR2 SAAADI. V was clipped by 2 bases and J by 1 base, with 9 bases between them.